This note documents a single T cell receptor (beta chain) sequence. Its specificity is unknown. CDR3 size: 15 residues. The V and J ends lost 2 bases and 6 bases, in that order; junction bases with no gene match: 8. CDR1 SGHRS and CDR2 YFSETQ come from the germline V gene. This entry is derived from a study of cytomegalovirus exposure and HLA in healthy donors. Study observations and caveats: As a later analysis revealed, most CMV-associated TCR beta chains appeared HLA-restricted. Highly shared variants forming one cluster were likely a sequencing artifact. It was assumed in the presence/absence analyses that sequencing depth was roughly uniform across donors. Later analysis identified several of the most significant clusters that appeared linked to common viral pathogens.

PCR primers comprised 60 Vbeta and 13 Jbeta primers. Libraries were prepared by immunoSEQ multiplex PCR; TCRdb keeps only in-frame clonotypes and omits some of them. The profile covers 140,000 to 150,000 clones, with approximately 78% appearing a single time and around 3% taken by the ten largest. Sequencing was done on a sample of PBMCs. The V and J genes are TRBV5-1 and TRBJ1-2, with 9 bases matching TRBD1. The receptor's source is a man in his forties in good health and CMV-seropositive. The chain's CDR3 is CASSLPGQGSNGYTF. DNA for the CDR3: TGCGCCAGCAGCTTACCGGGACAGGGTTCAAATGGCTACACCTTC.